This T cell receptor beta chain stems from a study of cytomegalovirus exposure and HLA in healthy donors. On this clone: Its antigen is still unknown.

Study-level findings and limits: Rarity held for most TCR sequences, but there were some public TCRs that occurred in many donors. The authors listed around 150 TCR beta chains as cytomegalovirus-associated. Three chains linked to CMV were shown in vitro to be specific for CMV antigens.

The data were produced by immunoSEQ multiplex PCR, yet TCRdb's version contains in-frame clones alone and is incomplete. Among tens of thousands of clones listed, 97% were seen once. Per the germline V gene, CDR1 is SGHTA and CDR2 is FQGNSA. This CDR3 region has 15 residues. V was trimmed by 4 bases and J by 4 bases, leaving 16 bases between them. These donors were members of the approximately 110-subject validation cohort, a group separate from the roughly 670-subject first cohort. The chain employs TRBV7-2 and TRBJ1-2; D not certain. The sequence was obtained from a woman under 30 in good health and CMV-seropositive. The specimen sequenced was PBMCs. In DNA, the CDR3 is TGTGCCAGCAGCTCACCGGGTCGCGTACTCTATGGCTACACCTTC. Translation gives CASSSPGRVLYGYTF. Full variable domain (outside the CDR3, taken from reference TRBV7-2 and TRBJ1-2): GAGVSQSPSNKVTEKGKDVELRCDPISGHTALYWYRQSLGQGLEFLIYFQGNSAPDKSGLPSDRFSAERTGGSVSTLTIQRTQQEDSAVYLCASSSPGRVLYGYTFGSGTRLTVV.